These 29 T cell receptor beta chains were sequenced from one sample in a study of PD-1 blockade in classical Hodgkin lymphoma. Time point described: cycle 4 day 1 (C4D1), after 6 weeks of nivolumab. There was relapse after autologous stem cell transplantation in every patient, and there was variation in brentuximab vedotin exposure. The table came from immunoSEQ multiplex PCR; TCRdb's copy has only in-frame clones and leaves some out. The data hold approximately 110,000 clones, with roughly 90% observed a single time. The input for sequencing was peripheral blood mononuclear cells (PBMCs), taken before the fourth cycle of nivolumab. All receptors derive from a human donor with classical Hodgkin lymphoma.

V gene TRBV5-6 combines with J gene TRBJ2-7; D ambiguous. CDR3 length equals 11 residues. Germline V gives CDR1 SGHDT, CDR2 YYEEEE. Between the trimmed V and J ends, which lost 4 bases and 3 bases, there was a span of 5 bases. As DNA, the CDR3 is TGTGCCAGCAGCCAGTACTACGAGCAGTACTTC. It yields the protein CASSQYYEQYF.

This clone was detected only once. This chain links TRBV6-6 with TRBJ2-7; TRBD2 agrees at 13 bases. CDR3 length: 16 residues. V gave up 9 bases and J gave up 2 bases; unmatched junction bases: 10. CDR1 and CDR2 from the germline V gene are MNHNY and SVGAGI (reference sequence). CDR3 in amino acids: CASSNSGLAGPYEQYF. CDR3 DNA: TGTGCCAGTTCGAACTCGGGACTAGCGGGGCCCTACGAGCAGTACTTC.

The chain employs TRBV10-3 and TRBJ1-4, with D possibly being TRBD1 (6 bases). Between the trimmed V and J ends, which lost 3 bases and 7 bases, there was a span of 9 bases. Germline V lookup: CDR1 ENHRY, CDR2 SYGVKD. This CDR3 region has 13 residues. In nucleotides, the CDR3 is TGTGCCATCAGTGAACAGGGCGGTGAAAAACTGTTTTTT. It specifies CAISEQGGEKLFF.

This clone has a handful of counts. CDR3 amino acids: CASSVGRTGTKAFF. CDR3 bases: TGTGCCAGCAGCGTAGGAAGGACAGGGACTAAAGCTTTCTTT. The rearrangement links TRBV9 to TRBJ1-1; 8 bases match TRBD1. This CDR3 region has 14 residues. The junction had 7 bases not matched to a gene; V was cut back by 0 bases and J by 9 bases. Germline V lookup: CDR1 SGDLS, CDR2 YYNGEE. Using reference TRBV9 and TRBJ1-1 for the parts outside the CDR3, the full variable domain is DSGVTQTPKHLITATGQRVTLRCSPRSGDLSVYWYQQSLDQGLQFLIQYYNGEERAKGNILERFSAQQFPDLHSELNLSSLELGDSALYFCASSVGRTGTKAFFGQGTRLTVV.

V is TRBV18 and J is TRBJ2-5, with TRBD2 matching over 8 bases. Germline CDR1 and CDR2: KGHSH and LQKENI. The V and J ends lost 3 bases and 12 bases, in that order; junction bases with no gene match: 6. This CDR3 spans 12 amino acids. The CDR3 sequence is CASSPTLAAKYF. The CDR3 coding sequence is TGTGCCAGCTCACCTACACTAGCGGCGAAGTACTTC.

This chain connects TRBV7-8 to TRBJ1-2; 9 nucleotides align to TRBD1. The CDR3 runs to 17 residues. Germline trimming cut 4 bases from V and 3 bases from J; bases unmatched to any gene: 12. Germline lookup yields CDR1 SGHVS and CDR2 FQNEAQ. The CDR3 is CASSYTPTGGWDYGYTF. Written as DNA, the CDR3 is TGTGCCAGCAGCTATACCCCCACAGGGGGCTGGGACTATGGCTACACCTTC.

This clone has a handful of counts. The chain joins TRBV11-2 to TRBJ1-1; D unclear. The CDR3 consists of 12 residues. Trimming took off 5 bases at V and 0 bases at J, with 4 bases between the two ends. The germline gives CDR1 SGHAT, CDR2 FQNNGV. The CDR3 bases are TGTGCCAGCAGCGATCTGAACACTGAAGCTTTCTTT. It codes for CASSDLNTEAFF.

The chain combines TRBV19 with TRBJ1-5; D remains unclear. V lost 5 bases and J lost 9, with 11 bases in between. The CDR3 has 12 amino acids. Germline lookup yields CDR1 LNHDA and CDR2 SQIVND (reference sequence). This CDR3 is CASSPPRGPQHF. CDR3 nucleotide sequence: TGTGCCAGTAGTCCCCCACGTGGGCCCCAGCATTTT.

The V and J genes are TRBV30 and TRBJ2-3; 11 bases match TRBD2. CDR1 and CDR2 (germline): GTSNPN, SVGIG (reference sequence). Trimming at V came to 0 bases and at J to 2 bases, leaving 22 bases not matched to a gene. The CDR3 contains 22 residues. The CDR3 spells CAWSVKLGLGEGTSGLTDTQYF. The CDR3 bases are TGTGCCTGGAGTGTAAAACTGGGCCTCGGGGAAGGGACTAGCGGACTCACAGATACGCAGTATTTT.

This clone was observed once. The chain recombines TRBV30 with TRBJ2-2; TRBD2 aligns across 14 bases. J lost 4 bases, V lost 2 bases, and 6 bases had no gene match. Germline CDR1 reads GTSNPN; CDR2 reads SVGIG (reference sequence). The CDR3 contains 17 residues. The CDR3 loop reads CAWSRLAGGLGTGELFF. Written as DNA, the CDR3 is TGTGCCTGGAGTAGACTAGCGGGAGGGTTAGGCACCGGGGAGCTGTTTTTT.

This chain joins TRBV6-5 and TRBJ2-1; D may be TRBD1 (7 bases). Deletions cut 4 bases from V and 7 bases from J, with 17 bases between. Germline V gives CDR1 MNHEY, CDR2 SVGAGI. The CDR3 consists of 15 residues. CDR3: CASSFTTGDLNEQFF. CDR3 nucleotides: TGTGCCAGCAGTTTTACCACAGGGGACTTGAATGAGCAGTTCTTC.

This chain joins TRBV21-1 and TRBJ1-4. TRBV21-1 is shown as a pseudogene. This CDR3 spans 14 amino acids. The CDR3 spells CASSEGASGEKLFF. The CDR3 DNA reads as TGTGCCAGCAGCGAAGGGGCGTCGGGTGAAAAACTGTTTTTT.

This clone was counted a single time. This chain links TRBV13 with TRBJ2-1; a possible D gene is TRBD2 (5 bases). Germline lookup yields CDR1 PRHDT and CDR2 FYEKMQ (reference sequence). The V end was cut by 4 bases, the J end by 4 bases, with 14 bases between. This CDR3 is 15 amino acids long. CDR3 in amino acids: CASSSGRDLYNEQFF. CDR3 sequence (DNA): TGTGCCAGCAGCTCCGGACGGGATCTATACAATGAGCAGTTCTTC.

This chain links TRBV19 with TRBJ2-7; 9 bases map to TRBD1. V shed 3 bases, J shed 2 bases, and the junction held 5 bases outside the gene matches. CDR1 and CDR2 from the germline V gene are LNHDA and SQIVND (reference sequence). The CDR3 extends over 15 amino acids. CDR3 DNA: TGTGCCAGTAGTATCGGGACAGGGACCGCCTACGAGCAGTACTTC. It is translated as CASSIGTGTAYEQYF.

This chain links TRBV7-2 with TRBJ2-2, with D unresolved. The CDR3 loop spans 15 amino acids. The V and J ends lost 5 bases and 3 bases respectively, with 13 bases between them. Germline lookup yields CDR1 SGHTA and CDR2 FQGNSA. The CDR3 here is CASSATRTHTGELFF. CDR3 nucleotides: TGTGCCAGCAGCGCCACCCGGACGCACACCGGGGAGCTGTTTTTT.

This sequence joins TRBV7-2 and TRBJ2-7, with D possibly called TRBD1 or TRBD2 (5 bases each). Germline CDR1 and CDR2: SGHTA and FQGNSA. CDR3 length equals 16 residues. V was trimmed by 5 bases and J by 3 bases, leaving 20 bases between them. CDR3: CASSPSDPRGFYEQYF. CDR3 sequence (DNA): TGTGCCAGCAGCCCAAGCGACCCACGGGGCTTCTACGAGCAGTACTTC.

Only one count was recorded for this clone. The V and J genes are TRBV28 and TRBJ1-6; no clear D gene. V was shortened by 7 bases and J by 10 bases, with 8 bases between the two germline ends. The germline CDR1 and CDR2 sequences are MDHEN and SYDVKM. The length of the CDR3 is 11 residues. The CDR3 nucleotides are TGTGCCAGCACGCGAGGGTCACCCCTCCACTTT. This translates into CASTRGSPLHF. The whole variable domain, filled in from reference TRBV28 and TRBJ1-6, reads DVKVTQSSRYLVKRTGEKVFLECVQDMDHENMFWYRQDPGLGLRLIYFSYDVKMKEKGDIPEGYSVSREKKERFSLILESASTNQTSMYLCASTRGSPLHFGNGTRLTVT.

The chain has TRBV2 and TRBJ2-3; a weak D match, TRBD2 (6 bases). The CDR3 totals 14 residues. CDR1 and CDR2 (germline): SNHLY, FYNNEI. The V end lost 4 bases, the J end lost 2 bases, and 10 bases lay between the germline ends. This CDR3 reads CASSGLGPTDTQYF. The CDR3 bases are TGTGCCAGCAGTGGACTAGGGCCCACAGATACGCAGTATTTT.

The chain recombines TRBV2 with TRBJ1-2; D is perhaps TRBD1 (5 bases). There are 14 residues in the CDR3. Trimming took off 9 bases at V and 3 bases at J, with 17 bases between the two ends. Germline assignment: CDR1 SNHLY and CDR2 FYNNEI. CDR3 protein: CASRDDTAHYGYTF. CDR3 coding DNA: TGTGCCAGTCGGGACGATACGGCTCACTATGGCTACACCTTC.

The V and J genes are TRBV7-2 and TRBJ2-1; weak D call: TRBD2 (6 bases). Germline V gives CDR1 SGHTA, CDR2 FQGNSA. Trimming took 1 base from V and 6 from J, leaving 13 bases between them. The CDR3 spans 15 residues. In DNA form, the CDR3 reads TGTGCCAGCAGCTTAGTTAGGGTCGGGGGCAATGAGCAGTTCTTC. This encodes CASSLVRVGGNEQFF.

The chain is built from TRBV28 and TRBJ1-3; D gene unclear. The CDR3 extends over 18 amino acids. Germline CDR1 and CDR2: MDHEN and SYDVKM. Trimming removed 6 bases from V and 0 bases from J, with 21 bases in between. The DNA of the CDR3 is TGTGCCAGCAGCTCTCCCCCGTGGACGTTGAGCTCTGGAAACACCATATATTTT. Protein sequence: CASSSPPWTLSSGNTIYF.

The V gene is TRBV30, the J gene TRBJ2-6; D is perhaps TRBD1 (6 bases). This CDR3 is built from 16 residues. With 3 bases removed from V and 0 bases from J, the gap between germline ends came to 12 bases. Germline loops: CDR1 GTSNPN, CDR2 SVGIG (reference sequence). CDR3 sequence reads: CAWSPGHNSGANVLTF. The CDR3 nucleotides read TGTGCCTGGAGCCCGGGACACAACTCTGGGGCCAACGTCCTGACTTTC.

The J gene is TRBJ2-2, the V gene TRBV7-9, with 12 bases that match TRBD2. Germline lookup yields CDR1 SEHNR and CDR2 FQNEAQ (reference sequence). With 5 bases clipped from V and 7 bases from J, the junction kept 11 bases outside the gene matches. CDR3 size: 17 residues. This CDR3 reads CASSPKTSGSQNGELFF. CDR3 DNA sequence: TGTGCCAGCAGCCCGAAGACTAGCGGGAGTCAAAACGGGGAGCTGTTTTTT.

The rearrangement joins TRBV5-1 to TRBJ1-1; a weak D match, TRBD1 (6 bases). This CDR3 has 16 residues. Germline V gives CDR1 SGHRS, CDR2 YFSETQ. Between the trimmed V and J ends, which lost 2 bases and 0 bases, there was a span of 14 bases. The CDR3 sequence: CASSLGGGVMNTEAFF. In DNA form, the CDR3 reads TGCGCCAGCAGCTTAGGGGGAGGCGTGATGAACACTGAAGCTTTCTTT.

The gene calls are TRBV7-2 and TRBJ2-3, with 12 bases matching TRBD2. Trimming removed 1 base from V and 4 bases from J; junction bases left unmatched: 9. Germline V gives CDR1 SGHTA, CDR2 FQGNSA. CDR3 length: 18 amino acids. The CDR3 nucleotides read TGTGCCAGCAGCTTAGTTCTGCTAGCGGGAGGGGGCCCAGATACGCAGTATTTT. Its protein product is CASSLVLLAGGGPDTQYF. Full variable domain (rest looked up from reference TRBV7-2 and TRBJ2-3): GAGVSQSPSNKVTEKGKDVELRCDPISGHTALYWYRQSLGQGLEFLIYFQGNSAPDKSGLPSDRFSAERTGGSVSTLTIQRTQQEDSAVYLCASSLVLLAGGGPDTQYFGPGTRLTVL.

The DNA for the CDR3 is TGCAGCGCCTTAGCAGGGGTGAACACTGAAGCTTTCTTT. It yields the protein CSALAGVNTEAFF. V is TRBV29-1 and J is TRBJ1-1; tentative D call: TRBD1 (6 bases). Trimming removed 7 bases from V and 0 bases from J, with 12 bases in between. This CDR3 has 13 residues. Germline CDR1 and CDR2: SQVTM and ANQGSEA.

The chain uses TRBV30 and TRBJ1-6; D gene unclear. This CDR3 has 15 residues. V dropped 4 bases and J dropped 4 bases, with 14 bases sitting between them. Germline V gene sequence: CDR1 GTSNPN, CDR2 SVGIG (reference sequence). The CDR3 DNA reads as TGTGCCTGGAAGACGGAGAACACATATAATTCACCCCTCCACTTT. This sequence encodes CAWKTENTYNSPLHF.

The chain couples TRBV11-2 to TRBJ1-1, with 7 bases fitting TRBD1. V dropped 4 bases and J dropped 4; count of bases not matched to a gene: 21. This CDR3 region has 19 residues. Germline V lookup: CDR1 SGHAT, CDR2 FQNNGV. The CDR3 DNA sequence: TGTGCCAGCAGCTCAACCAAGGGGGTCGCAGGGGGTATCGGCACTGAAGCTTTCTTT. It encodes CASSSTKGVAGGIGTEAFF.

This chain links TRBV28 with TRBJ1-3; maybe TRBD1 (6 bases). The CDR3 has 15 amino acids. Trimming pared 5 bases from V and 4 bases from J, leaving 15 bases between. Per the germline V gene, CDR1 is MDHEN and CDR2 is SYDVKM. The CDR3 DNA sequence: TGTGCCAGCAGTGGCCGGGACACCCCAGGAAACACCATATATTTT. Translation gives CASSGRDTPGNTIYF.